The clone carrying this TCR beta chain was counted ten times or more. Sequencing libraries for TCR beta were prepared with iRepertoire HTBI primers and Arm-PCR of CDR3 regions. In TCRdb, the multiplex PCR reads were re-called with MiXCR into one record per CDR3 protein. The sample has 500,000 or so distinct CDR3 sequences, more than 15% seen once. These data come from a study of regulatory T cells in long-lasting Graves disease. For the study at large: Newly diagnosed Graves' patients had under 3 months of antithyroid drugs.

The length of the CDR3 is 14 residues. Between the trimmed V and J ends, which lost 2 bases and 1 base, there was a span of 8 bases. Germline loops: CDR1 SEHNR, CDR2 FQNEAQ (reference sequence). Time point given: newly diagnosed GD, antithyroid drugs for less than 3 months. PBMC-extracted RNA yielded the TCR library. The data also belong to a second study, concerning T cells in Graves' hyperthyroidism and ophthalmopathy. As that report states: Uncontrolled infections, other autoimmune diseases, pregnancy or lactation led to exclusion of patients.

The material sequenced was peripheral blood mononuclear cells (PBMCs), taken at new diagnosis, from a patient treated with antithyroid drugs. V gene TRBV7-9 combines with J gene TRBJ1-1, with no clear D. This receptor was identified in a woman between 40 and 65 years old with Graves disease. The CDR3 reads CASSLFGANTEAFF. The CDR3 DNA follows: TGTGCCAGCAGCTTATTTGGAGCGAACACTGAAGCTTTCTTT.